The present TCR beta chain was sequenced within a study of cytotoxic CD8 clonotypes in ibrutinib-treated CLL. The wider study: Some 25 partial and 2 complete responses; at median approximately 6 years, about 14 remitted, roughly 12 progressed. Response specimens were obtained following a median treatment duration of approximately 13 months, with a range of 6 to 36. The study's findings and limits: Private clonotypes, not public ones, expanded at ibrutinib response. Clonality went up at the time of ibrutinib response, stayed stable in sustained remission, and later dropped back toward its baseline level at progression.

The table came from immunoSEQ multiplex PCR; TCRdb's copy has only in-frame clones and leaves some out. The table shows tens of thousands of clones, with 49% occurring only once. This CDR3 spans 14 amino acids. The ends were cut back, 8 bases at V and 3 bases at J, with 17 bases in the middle. Looked up from germline, CDR1 is MDHEN and CDR2 is SYDVKM. Concerning this clone itself: Its antigen is unknown.

V is TRBV28 and J is TRBJ2-7, with a tentative D call TRBD2 (7 bases). The TCR originated in a human donor with chronic lymphocytic leukemia. The sequencing used PBMCs, collected before ibrutinib treatment. The CDR3 DNA reads as TGTGCCAGCGCCCAAGAAGGGGGGGGCTACGAGCAGTACTTC. This codes for CASAQEGGGYEQYF.